This T cell receptor beta chain was found in a study of identical twins. Germline CDR1 GTSNPN, CDR2 SVGIG (reference sequence). Trimming stripped 0 bases from V and 6 bases from J, with 12 bases between. The CDR3 has 14 residues. TCRdb re-derived calls from the 5' RACE reads in MiXCR, one entry per CDR3 protein. Of around 490,000 distinct CDR3 sequences listed, roughly 13% were seen once; the top ten hold more than 0.8%. This clonotype was counted only a few times. Its antigen is unknown. Study-level points and caveats: There were fewer insertions in abundant cord blood beta clonotypes, but memory repertoires showed no such pattern. Invariant MAIT and iNKT cells may have partly biased zero-insertion analyses.

These same data were also listed under a study on yellow fever vaccine responses in identical twins. This second study notes: Reportedly, twins showed a vaccine T cell response that looked partly convergent and partly personalized.

V gene TRBV30 combines with J gene TRBJ1-5; the D is unclear. Specimen: CD4+ T cells sorted from blood. This clonotype was sampled from a woman under 30 in good health. CDR3 protein: CAWSVSPGSQPQHF. In nucleotides, the CDR3 is TGTGCCTGGAGTGTAAGCCCGGGAAGTCAGCCCCAGCATTTT.